Listed below are T cell receptor beta chains from one sample, sequenced in a study of T-cell reconstitution after alpha-beta-depleted transplantation in children. TCRdb re-called the PCR reads through MiXCR, storing one row per CDR3 protein. Among around 370,000 distinct CDR3 sequences listed, over 9% were seen once. Sample: PBMCs from the stem cell graft donor, taken from the stem cell graft. Source of these receptors: a human donor who donated a stem cell graft to a child with acute lymphoblastic leukemia. Both conserved end residues are part of each CDR3. D genes are given only for firm matches.

cdr3_aa: CASSPNREISYEQYF
d_call: .
v_call: TRBV7-8
j_call: TRBJ2-7

cdr3_aa: CASSIVGGPYNEQFF
d_call: .
v_call: TRBV19
j_call: TRBJ2-1

cdr3_aa: CSARGTGGMWDYGYTF
d_call: TRBD1
v_call: TRBV20-1
j_call: TRBJ1-2

cdr3_aa: CASSYLGGTNTGELFF
d_call: .
v_call: TRBV7-8
j_call: TRBJ2-2

cdr3_aa: CASSPPLGRGHPLAKNIQYF
d_call: TRBD1
v_call: TRBV28
j_call: TRBJ2-4

cdr3_aa: CASSSTSGMGETQYF
d_call: TRBD2
v_call: TRBV6-2/TRBV6-3
j_call: TRBJ2-5

cdr3_aa: CASIISTSGAFYNEQFF
d_call: TRBD2
v_call: TRBV12-3/TRBV12-4
j_call: TRBJ2-1

cdr3_aa: CASSVESVNTEAFF
d_call: .
v_call: TRBV9
j_call: TRBJ1-1

cdr3_aa: CSVGGGLAGKVDTQYF
d_call: TRBD2
v_call: TRBV29-1
j_call: TRBJ2-3

cdr3_aa: CSASSGSGSEQFF
d_call: TRBD2
v_call: TRBV20-1
j_call: TRBJ2-1

cdr3_aa: CASADDPPIGLVAYEQYF
d_call: .
v_call: TRBV5-1
j_call: TRBJ2-7

cdr3_aa: CASSPDGFYEQYF
d_call: .
v_call: TRBV7-6
j_call: TRBJ2-7

cdr3_aa: CSVEDYAPSYEQYF
d_call: .
v_call: TRBV29-1
j_call: TRBJ2-7

cdr3_aa: CASSSGLAGHEQYF
d_call: TRBD2
v_call: TRBV28
j_call: TRBJ2-7

cdr3_aa: CASSFAGTSDLETQYF
d_call: TRBD2
v_call: TRBV5-1
j_call: TRBJ2-5

cdr3_aa: CASSLIASKGTDTQYF
d_call: .
v_call: TRBV7-3
j_call: TRBJ2-3

cdr3_aa: CATSRDGGHIQETQYF
d_call: .
v_call: TRBV15
j_call: TRBJ2-5

cdr3_aa: CASSSRNPGPRGEQYF
d_call: .
v_call: TRBV7-2
j_call: TRBJ2-7

cdr3_aa: CASSVGGTIDGNTIYF
d_call: .
v_call: TRBV9
j_call: TRBJ1-3

cdr3_aa: CASSQDPGDEQYF
d_call: .
v_call: TRBV4-3
j_call: TRBJ2-7

cdr3_aa: CASSHRGRETQYF
d_call: .
v_call: TRBV27
j_call: TRBJ2-5

cdr3_aa: CASSSKAGVAGEQYF
d_call: TRBD2
v_call: TRBV7-2
j_call: TRBJ2-7

cdr3_aa: CASSFRQGHDEQYF
d_call: TRBD1
v_call: TRBV5-1
j_call: TRBJ2-7

cdr3_aa: CASSHGELNTGELFF
d_call: .
v_call: TRBV4-2
j_call: TRBJ2-2

cdr3_aa: CASSLGGVKETQYF
d_call: .
v_call: TRBV5-1
j_call: TRBJ2-5

cdr3_aa: CASSLEPVRAYYGYTF
d_call: .
v_call: TRBV5-1
j_call: TRBJ1-2

cdr3_aa: CASSQDAGGAEQYF
d_call: .
v_call: TRBV3-1
j_call: TRBJ2-7

cdr3_aa: CSARGLATREQYF
d_call: TRBD2
v_call: TRBV20-1
j_call: TRBJ2-7

cdr3_aa: CASSLVATSGNEQFF
d_call: TRBD2
v_call: TRBV7-2
j_call: TRBJ2-1

cdr3_aa: CASSQTSNYGYTF
d_call: .
v_call: TRBV7-2
j_call: TRBJ1-2

cdr3_aa: CSVISTGELFF
d_call: .
v_call: TRBV29-1
j_call: TRBJ2-2

cdr3_aa: CASSSRRGLRTEAFF
d_call: .
v_call: TRBV5-5
j_call: TRBJ1-1

cdr3_aa: CASSDAGQIFGEQYF
d_call: .
v_call: TRBV2
j_call: TRBJ2-7

cdr3_aa: CASSFSGTSVYNEQFF
d_call: TRBD2
v_call: TRBV28
j_call: TRBJ2-1

cdr3_aa: CASSFPGVNEQYF
d_call: .
v_call: TRBV7-9
j_call: TRBJ2-7

cdr3_aa: CSAQQGALGTDTQYF
d_call: TRBD1
v_call: TRBV20-1
j_call: TRBJ2-3

cdr3_aa: CASSLGAGTANTEAFF
d_call: TRBD1
v_call: TRBV11-2
j_call: TRBJ1-1

cdr3_aa: CSARDWREHSYEQYF
d_call: TRBD2
v_call: TRBV20-1
j_call: TRBJ2-7

cdr3_aa: CASSLILKNIQYF
d_call: .
v_call: TRBV5-5
j_call: TRBJ2-4

cdr3_aa: CASTTHLREPFGELFF
d_call: TRBD2
v_call: TRBV4-1
j_call: TRBJ2-2

cdr3_aa: CASRPSAAYEQYF
d_call: .
v_call: TRBV12-3/TRBV12-4
j_call: TRBJ2-7

cdr3_aa: CASSEGLGARHGYTF
d_call: .
v_call: TRBV12-3/TRBV12-4
j_call: TRBJ1-2

cdr3_aa: CSAPGQGVPGELFF
d_call: TRBD1
v_call: TRBV20-1
j_call: TRBJ2-2

cdr3_aa: CSAPGLAFYNEQFF
d_call: TRBD2
v_call: TRBV20-1
j_call: TRBJ2-1

cdr3_aa: CASSQVRLAGGLTDTQYF
d_call: TRBD2
v_call: TRBV4-1
j_call: TRBJ2-3

cdr3_aa: CASSLAGGGSYNEQFF
d_call: TRBD2
v_call: TRBV3-1
j_call: TRBJ2-1

cdr3_aa: CSVGGGSEQYF
d_call: .
v_call: TRBV29-1
j_call: TRBJ2-7

cdr3_aa: CASSLFGTELREQYF
d_call: .
v_call: TRBV5-1
j_call: TRBJ2-7

cdr3_aa: CAISWSTDTQYF
d_call: .
v_call: TRBV10-3
j_call: TRBJ2-3

cdr3_aa: CASSQDRARGRQETQYF
d_call: TRBD1
v_call: TRBV4-3
j_call: TRBJ2-5

cdr3_aa: CASSATKLGTGGYNEQFF
d_call: TRBD1
v_call: TRBV11-1
j_call: TRBJ2-1

cdr3_aa: CAIRTGTSGQETQYF
d_call: TRBD2
v_call: TRBV10-3
j_call: TRBJ2-5

cdr3_aa: CASSPDLAGGGTDTQYF
d_call: TRBD2
v_call: TRBV4-2
j_call: TRBJ2-3